The 4 T cell receptor beta chains listed next were all sequenced from one sample in a study of CD8 T cells in ankylosing spondylitis. Each CDR3 protein gets one entry after TCRdb re-called the 5' RACE reads with MiXCR. The profile shows around 890,000 distinct CDR3 sequences, over 9.5% of them singletons. Overall study results and limits: For ankylosing spondylitis blood, a TCR beta motif of about 8 highly homologous variants appeared characteristic.

Their cognate antigens are unknown. The sequencing sample was made of blood, either unsorted or a sorted T cell fraction (not recorded which). The receptor source for this set is a male donor with ankylosing spondylitis.

In DNA form, the CDR3 reads TGCAGTGCTAGGAAACAGGGGGCTCGGTACGAGCAGTACTTC. This codes for CSARKQGARYEQYF. The rearrangement joins TRBV20-1 to TRBJ2-7; 9 nucleotides align to TRBD1. Unmatched junction bases numbered 7, after V lost 3 bases and J lost 4 bases. The germline CDR1 and CDR2 sequences are DFQATT and SNEGSKA (reference sequence). CDR3 length equals 14 residues.

This clonotype was observed a handful of times. The chain is built from TRBV4-2 and TRBJ2-7, with D perhaps TRBD1 (5 bases). The germline V and J ends were trimmed by 0 bases and 0 bases, with 6 bases remaining between them. The CDR3 runs 14 residues. Germline V gene lookup returns CDR1 LGHNA and CDR2 YNFKEQ. CDR3 in DNA: TGTGCCAGCAGCCAAGATCAGGGCTCCTACGAGCAGTACTTC. It specifies CASSQDQGSYEQYF.

This clonotype came up a few times. The chain has TRBV28 and TRBJ2-7; possible D gene TRBD2, 5 bases. The CDR3 has 14 residues. Germline-derived CDR1 and CDR2 are MDHEN and SYDVKM. The V end lost 10 bases, the J end lost 4 bases, and 20 bases lay between the germline ends. This CDR3 reads CATSRGESYYEQYF. As DNA, the CDR3 is TGTGCCACCTCTCGGGGAGAGTCCTATTACGAGCAGTACTTC.

The rearrangement joins TRBV5-1 to TRBJ2-1; 8 bases align to TRBD2. CDR1 is SGHRS, CDR2 YFSETQ, per germline. CDR3 size: 16 residues. V was pared by 0 bases and J by 8 bases, with 10 bases of the junction left unmatched. CDR3 in DNA: TGCGCCAGCAGCTTGGGGGTAGCGGGATACCCGGATGAGCAGTTCTTC. Translated: CASSLGVAGYPDEQFF.